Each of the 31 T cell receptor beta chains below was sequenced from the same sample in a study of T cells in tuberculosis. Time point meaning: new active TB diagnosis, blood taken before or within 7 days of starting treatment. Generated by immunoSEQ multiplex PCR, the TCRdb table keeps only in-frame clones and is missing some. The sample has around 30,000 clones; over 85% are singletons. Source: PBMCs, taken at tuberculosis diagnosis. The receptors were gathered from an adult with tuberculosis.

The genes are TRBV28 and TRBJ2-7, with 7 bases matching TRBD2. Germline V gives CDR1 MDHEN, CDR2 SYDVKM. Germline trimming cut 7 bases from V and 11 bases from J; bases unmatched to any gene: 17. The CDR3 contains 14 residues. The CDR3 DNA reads TGTGCCAGCATTGGTGCTAGCGGCTTCGACAAGGAGTACTTC. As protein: CASIGASGFDKEYF.

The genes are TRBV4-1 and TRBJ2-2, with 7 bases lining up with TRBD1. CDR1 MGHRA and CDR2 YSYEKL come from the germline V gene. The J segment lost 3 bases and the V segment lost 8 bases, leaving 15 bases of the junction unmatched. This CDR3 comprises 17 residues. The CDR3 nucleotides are TGCGCCAGCCGTAGTGGACATGAACAGGGGTACACCGGGGAGCTGTTTTTT. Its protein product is CASRSGHEQGYTGELFF.

CDR3 nucleotide sequence: TGTGCCAGTAATCCGGGACTAGCGTTTTCAGATACGCAGTATTTT. Translation: CASNPGLAFSDTQYF. The V gene is TRBV19, the J gene TRBJ2-3, with 10 bases aligning to TRBD2. V trimming: 7 bases; J trimming: 4 bases; junction bases outside the gene matches: 8. The length of the CDR3 is 15 residues. Germline V CDR1 and CDR2: LNHDA, SQIVND (reference sequence).

The CDR3 DNA reads as TGTGCCAGCAGCATTAGCGGGGCTAGCACAGATACGCAGTATTTT. Translating it yields CASSISGASTDTQYF. This chain joins TRBV11-2 and TRBJ2-3, with 8 bases lining up with TRBD2. V lost 5 bases and J lost 0; bases outside the gene matches: 4. The CDR3 covers 15 residues. Germline V gives CDR1 SGHAT, CDR2 FQNNGV.

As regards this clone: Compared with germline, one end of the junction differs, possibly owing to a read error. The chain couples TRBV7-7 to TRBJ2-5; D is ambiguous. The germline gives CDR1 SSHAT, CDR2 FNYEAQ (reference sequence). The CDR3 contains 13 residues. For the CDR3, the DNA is TGTGCTAGCAGCTTCAACTTCCAAGAGACCCAGTACTTC. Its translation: CASSFNFQETQYF.

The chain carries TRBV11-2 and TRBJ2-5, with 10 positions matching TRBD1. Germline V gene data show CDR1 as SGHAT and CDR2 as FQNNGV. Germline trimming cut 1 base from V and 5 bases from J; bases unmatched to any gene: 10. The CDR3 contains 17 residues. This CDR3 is CASSLVGGQGMRETQYF. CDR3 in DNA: TGTGCCAGCAGCTTAGTCGGGGGACAGGGGATGCGGGAGACCCAGTACTTC.

CDR3 sequence (DNA): TGTGCCAGCAGCTTTGTAGCGGGAGCGAACTACGAGCAGTACTTC. Its translation is CASSFVAGANYEQYF. The V gene is TRBV7-3, the J gene TRBJ2-7; 9 bases are a match to TRBD2. Germline V gene lookup returns CDR1 SGHTA and CDR2 FQGTGA. Germline trimming cut 3 bases from V and 3 bases from J; bases unmatched to any gene: 6. The CDR3 covers 15 residues.

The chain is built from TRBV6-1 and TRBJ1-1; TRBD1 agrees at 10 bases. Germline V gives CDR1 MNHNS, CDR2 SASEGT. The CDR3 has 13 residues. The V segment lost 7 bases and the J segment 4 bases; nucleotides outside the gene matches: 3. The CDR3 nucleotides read TGTGCCAGCATCCGGACAGGGGGCACTGAAGCTTTCTTT. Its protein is CASIRTGGTEAFF.

CDR3 in DNA: TGTGCCAGCAGCGGAGAGCGGTCACTCTTGTGGGAGCAGTACTTC. Its translation is CASSGERSLLWEQYF. The V and J genes are TRBV7-8 and TRBJ2-7, with D possibly matching TRBD2 (5 bases). The CDR3 consists of 15 residues. V was shortened by 5 bases and J by 7 bases, with 21 bases between the two germline ends. The germline CDR1 and CDR2 sequences are SGHVS and FQNEAQ.

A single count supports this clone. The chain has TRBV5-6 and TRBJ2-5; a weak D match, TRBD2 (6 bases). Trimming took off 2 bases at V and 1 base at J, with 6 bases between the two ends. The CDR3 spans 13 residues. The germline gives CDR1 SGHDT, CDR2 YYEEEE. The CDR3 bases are TGTGCCAGCAGCTTTAGCGGCCAAGAGACCCAGTACTTC. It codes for CASSFSGQETQYF.

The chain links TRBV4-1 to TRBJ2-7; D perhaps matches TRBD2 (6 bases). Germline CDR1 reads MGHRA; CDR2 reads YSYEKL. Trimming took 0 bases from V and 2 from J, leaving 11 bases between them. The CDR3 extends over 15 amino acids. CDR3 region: CASSQDHPGAYEQYF. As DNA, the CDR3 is TGCGCCAGCAGCCAAGATCACCCGGGGGCCTACGAGCAGTACTTC.

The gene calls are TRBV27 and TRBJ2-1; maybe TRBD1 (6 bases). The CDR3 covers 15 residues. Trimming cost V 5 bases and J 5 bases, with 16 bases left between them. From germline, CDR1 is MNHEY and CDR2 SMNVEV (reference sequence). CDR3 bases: TGTGCCAGCAGTCCCACTAAGGGGGTCCACAATGAGCAGTTCTTC. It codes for CASSPTKGVHNEQFF.

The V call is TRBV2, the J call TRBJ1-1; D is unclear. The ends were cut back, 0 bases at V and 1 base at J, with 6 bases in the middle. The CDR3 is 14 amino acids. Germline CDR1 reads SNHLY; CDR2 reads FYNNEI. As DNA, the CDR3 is TGTGCCAGCAGTGAAGCGCACAAGAACACTGAAGCTTTCTTT. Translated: CASSEAHKNTEAFF.

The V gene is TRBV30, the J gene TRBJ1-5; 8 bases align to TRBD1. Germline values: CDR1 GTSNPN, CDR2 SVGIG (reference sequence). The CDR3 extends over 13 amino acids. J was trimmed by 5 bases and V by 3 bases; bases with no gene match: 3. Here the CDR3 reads CAWSGTGDQPQHF. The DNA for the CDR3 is TGTGCCTGGAGCGGGACAGGAGATCAGCCCCAGCATTTT.

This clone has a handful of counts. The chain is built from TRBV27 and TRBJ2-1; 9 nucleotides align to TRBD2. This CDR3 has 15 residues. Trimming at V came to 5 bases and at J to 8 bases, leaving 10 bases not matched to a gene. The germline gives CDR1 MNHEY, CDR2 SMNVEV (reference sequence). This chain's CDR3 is CASSQAGLAGYEQFF. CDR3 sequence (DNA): TGTGCCAGCAGTCAGGCGGGACTAGCTGGCTATGAGCAGTTCTTC.

Written as DNA, the CDR3 is TGTGCCATCAGTGTTCCGCAGGAGGGTCGCGGCTACACCTTC. Amino acid sequence: CAISVPQEGRGYTF. The chain couples TRBV10-3 to TRBJ1-2; D remains ambiguous. The CDR3 contains 14 residues. V was pared by 4 bases and J by 8 bases, with 17 bases between. Germline CDR1 reads ENHRY; CDR2 reads SYGVKD.

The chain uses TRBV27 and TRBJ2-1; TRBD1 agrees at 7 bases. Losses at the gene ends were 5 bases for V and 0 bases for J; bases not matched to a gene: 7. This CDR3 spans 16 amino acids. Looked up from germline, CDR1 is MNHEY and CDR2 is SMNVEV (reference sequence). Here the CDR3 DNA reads TGTGCCAGCAGTCCCGCGACAGGGCGCTCCTACAATGAGCAGTTCTTC. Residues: CASSPATGRSYNEQFF.

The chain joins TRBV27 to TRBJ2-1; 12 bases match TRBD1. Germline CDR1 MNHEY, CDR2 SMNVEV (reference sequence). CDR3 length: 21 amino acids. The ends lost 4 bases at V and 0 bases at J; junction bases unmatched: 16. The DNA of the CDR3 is TGTGCCAGCAGTTCCAGATATAGGGGACAGGGGGCGGCCAGCTCCTACAATGAGCAGTTCTTC. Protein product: CASSSRYRGQGAASSYNEQFF.

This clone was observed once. The CDR3 DNA sequence: TGTGCCAGCAGTTACCTGGGGGGGGAGCAGTTCTTC. It specifies CASSYLGGEQFF. The chain is built from TRBV6-5 and TRBJ2-1; 7 bases fit TRBD2. V lost 2 bases, J lost 10 bases, and 2 bases stayed unmatched. CDR3 size: 12 residues. Germline V gene sequence: CDR1 MNHEY, CDR2 SVGAGI.

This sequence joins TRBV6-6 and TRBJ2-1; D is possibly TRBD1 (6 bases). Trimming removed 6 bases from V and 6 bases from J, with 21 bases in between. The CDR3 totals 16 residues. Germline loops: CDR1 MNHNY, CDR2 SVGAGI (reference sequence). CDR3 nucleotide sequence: TGTGCCAGCAGGGACAGAAACTTCGGTACAGCCAATGAGCAGTTCTTC. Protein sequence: CASRDRNFGTANEQFF.

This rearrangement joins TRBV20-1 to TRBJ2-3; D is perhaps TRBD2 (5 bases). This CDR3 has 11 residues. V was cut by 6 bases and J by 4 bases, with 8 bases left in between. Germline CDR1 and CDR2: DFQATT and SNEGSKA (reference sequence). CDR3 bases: TGCAGTGCCGGGGATGCAGATACGCAGTATTTT. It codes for CSAGDADTQYF.

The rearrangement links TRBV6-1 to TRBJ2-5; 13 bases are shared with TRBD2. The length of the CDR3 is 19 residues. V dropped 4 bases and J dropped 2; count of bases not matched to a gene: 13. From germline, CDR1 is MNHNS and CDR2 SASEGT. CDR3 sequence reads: CASSVRGTSGAPRQETQYF. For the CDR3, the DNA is TGTGCCAGCAGTGTCCGAGGGACTAGCGGGGCCCCGCGGCAAGAGACCCAGTACTTC.

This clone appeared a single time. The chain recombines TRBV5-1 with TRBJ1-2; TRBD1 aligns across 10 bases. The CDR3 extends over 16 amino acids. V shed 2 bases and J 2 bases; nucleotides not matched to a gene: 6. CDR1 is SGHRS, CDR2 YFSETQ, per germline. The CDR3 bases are TGCGCCAGCAGCTTACCGGAGGGACAGGGGAACTATGGCTACACCTTC. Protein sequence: CASSLPEGQGNYGYTF. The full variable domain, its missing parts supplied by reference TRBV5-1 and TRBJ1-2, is KAGVTQTPRYLIKTRGQQVTLSCSPISGHRSVSWYQQTPGQGLQFLFEYFSETQRNKGNFPGRFSGRQFSNSRSEMNVSTLELGDSALYLCASSLPEGQGNYGYTFGSGTRLTVV.

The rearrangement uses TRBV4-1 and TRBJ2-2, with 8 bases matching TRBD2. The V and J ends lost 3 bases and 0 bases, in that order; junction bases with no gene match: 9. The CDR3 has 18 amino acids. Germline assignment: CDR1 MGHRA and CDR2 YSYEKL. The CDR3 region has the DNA TGCGCCAGCAGCCACAGTCCCGGACTAGCCGCGAACACCGGGGAGCTGTTTTTT. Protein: CASSHSPGLAANTGELFF.

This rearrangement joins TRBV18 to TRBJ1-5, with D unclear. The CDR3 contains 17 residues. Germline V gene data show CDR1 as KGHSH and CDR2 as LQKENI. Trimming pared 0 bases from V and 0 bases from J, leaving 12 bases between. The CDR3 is CASSPPLRGNSNQPQHF. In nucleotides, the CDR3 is TGTGCCAGCTCACCACCGCTCCGCGGGAATAGCAATCAGCCCCAGCATTTT.

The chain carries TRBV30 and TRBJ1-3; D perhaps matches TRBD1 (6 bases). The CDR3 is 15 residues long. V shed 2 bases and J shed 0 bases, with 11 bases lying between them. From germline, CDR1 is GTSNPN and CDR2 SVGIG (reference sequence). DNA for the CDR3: TGTGCCTGGAGTAACGACAGGAGCTCTGGAAACACCATATATTTT. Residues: CAWSNDRSSGNTIYF. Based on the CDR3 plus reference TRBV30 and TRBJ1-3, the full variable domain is SQTIHQWPATLVQPVGSPLSLECTVEGTSNPNLYWYRQAAGRGLQLLFYSVGIGQISSEVPQNLSASRPQDRQFILSSKKLLLSDSGFYLCAWSNDRSSGNTIYFGEGSWLTVV.

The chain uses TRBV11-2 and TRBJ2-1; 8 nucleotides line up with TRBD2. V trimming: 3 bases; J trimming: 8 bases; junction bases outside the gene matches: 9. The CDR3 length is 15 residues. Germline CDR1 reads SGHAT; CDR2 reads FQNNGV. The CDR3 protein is CASSFSGRSSDEQFF. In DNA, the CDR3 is TGTGCCAGCAGCTTCAGCGGGAGAAGTAGCGATGAGCAGTTCTTC.

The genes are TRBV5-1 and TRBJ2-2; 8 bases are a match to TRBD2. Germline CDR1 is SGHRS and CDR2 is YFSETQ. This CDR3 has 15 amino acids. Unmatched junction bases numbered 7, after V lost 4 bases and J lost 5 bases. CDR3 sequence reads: CASSGSSGATGELFF. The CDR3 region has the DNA TGCGCCAGCAGCGGAAGTAGCGGGGCGACCGGGGAGCTGTTTTTT.

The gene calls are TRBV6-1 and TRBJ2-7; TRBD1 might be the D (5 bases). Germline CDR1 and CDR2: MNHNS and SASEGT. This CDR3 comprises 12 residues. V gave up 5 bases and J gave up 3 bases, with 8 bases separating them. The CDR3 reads CASSWGGYEQYF. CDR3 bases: TGTGCCAGCAGTTGGGGCGGCTACGAGCAGTACTTC.

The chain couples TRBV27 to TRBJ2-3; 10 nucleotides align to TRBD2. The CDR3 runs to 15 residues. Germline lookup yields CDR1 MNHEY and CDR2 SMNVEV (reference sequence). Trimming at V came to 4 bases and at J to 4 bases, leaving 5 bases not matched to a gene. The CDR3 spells CASSSQREGPDTQYF. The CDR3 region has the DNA TGTGCCAGCAGTTCCCAGCGGGAGGGCCCAGATACGCAGTATTTT.

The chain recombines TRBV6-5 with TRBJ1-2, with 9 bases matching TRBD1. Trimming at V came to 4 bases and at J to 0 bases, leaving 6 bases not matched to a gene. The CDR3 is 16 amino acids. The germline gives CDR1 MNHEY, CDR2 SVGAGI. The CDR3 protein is CASSWVTGGTNYGYTF. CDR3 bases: TGTGCCAGCAGTTGGGTGACAGGGGGGACTAACTATGGCTACACCTTC.